This T cell receptor beta chain was documented in a study of blood T cell repertoires in COVID-19. Per the original methods: Estimation of nucleated cell counts relied on the amplification of reference gene primers. Clones were sequenced by immunoSEQ multiplex PCR, and TCRdb holds only the in-frame ones, with some missing. The V and J calls and the clone size are those of that table, but D and trimming were determined from the DNA. The sample carries a few hundred thousand clones, roughly 84% recorded once. There are 16 residues in the CDR3. Germline assignment: CDR1 SGHRS and CDR2 YFSETQ. V lost 2 bases, J lost 0 bases, and 11 bases lay in between. Seattle patients were enrolled while actively infected and followed longitudinally.

The sequence was collected from a woman of 80 years or more with COVID-19, enrolled during active disease. The sample consisted of peripheral blood. This chain joins TRBV5-1 and TRBJ1-4; D possibly corresponds to TRBD1 (6 bases). This chain's CDR3 is CASSLGQSATNEKLFF. The CDR3 DNA sequence: TGCGCCAGCAGCTTAGGACAGTCGGCAACTAATGAAAAACTGTTTTTT.